This T cell receptor (beta chain) was identified in a study of siplizumab effects on memory and regulatory T cells. Germline-derived CDR1 and CDR2 are SGHAT and FQNNGV. The CDR3 sequence is 14 residues long. The V and J ends lost 1 base and 7 bases respectively, with 11 bases between them. Study-wide results and limits: Major contributors to the alloresponse seemed to be naive T cells, which also appeared more diverse than memory cells. Neither a naive nor a memory phenotype was assignable to roughly 75-97% of proliferating CD4+ or CD8+ clones. Siplizumab brought about a significant reduction in alloreactive sequences traceable to unstimulated CD4+ memory cells. The alloreactive clones that mapped to unstimulated subsets made up only a minor fraction.

As regards this clone: Its target is unknown.

TCRdb keeps only in-frame clones here, not all; method: immunoSEQ multiplex PCR. The data hold about 100,000 clones, with about 93% observed a single time. This chain uses TRBV11-2 with TRBJ2-1; D might be TRBD1 (5 bases). The TCR was taken from a human donor in good health. Sequenced material: Tregs sorted from blood. Written as DNA, the CDR3 is TGTGCCAGCAGCTTAGTCCCAGGGTCGAATGAGCAGTTCTTC. Translating it yields CASSLVPGSNEQFF.